The rows below give T cell receptor beta chains drawn from one sample of a study of CD8 T cells in ankylosing spondylitis. In TCRdb, the 5' RACE reads were re-called with MiXCR into one record per CDR3 protein. The table includes some 220,000 distinct CDR3 sequences, approximately 7.4% detected once. Specimen: blood, either unsorted or a sorted T cell fraction (not recorded which). Source of these receptors: a male donor with ankylosing spondylitis. Each CDR3 is given with its conserved first and last residue. Fields, in order: clone size, D gene, V gene, J gene, CDR3 DNA, CDR3 protein. The D gene is left open where the match is weak. Clone size is shown for a subset of rows, as once, few, many or a class of expanded clone.

>many|TRBD2|TRBV29-1|TRBJ2-3
TGCAGCGTTGAAAGACTAGCGACAGATACGCAGTATTTT
CSVERLATDTQYF
>many|TRBD1|TRBV20-1|TRBJ1-1
TGCAGTGCTAGTGACAGGGAGATCCCTGAAGCTTTCTTT
CSASDREIPEAFF
>many|NA|TRBV10-3|TRBJ2-7
TGTGCCATCAGTAACGGAGTTTACGAGCAGTACTTC
CAISNGVYEQYF
>many|TRBD1|TRBV5-6|TRBJ2-7
TGTGCCAGCAGCCCCGGACAGGGTTACTACGAGCAGTACTTC
CASSPGQGYYEQYF
>many|TRBD2|TRBV28|TRBJ2-3
TGTGCCAGCAGCCAGCTCGCGGGAGTTACAGATACGCAGTATTTT
CASSQLAGVTDTQYF
>few|TRBD1|TRBV29-1|TRBJ2-2
TGCAGCGTTGGGGACAGGGGTGGCGGGGAGCTGTTTTTT
CSVGDRGGGELFF
>many|NA|TRBV5-6|TRBJ2-7
TGTGCCAGCAGCCGGGGGACAACCCTATCCTACGAGCAGTACTTC
CASSRGTTLSYEQYF
>many|NA|TRBV14|TRBJ2-1
TGTGCCAGCAGCCAAGTTGCAAGGAAAAATGAGCAGTTCTTC
CASSQVARKNEQFF
>many|TRBD2|TRBV20-1|TRBJ2-1
TGCAGTGCTAGAGATATGGCGGGGGGGGCCTACAATGAGCAGTTCTTC
CSARDMAGGAYNEQFF
>NA|TRBD2|TRBV6-5|TRBJ2-1
TGTGCCAGCAGTTACTCGAATGCAATTAGCGGGGGGCATTACAATGAGCAGTTCTTC
CASSYSNAISGGHYNEQFF
>many|TRBD1|TRBV11-2|TRBJ2-7
TGTGCCAGCAGCTGGGCCGGGACAGGCTACGAGCAGTACTTC
CASSWAGTGYEQYF
>few|NA|TRBV28|TRBJ2-1
TGTGCCAGCAGTTTTAGGAAGGCCTCCTACAATGAGCAGTTCTTC
CASSFRKASYNEQFF
>few|NA|TRBV29-1|TRBJ1-1
TGCAGCGTTGGGGCGGACAGCTTGAACACTGAAGCTTTCTTT
CSVGADSLNTEAFF
>NA|NA|TRBV20-1|TRBJ2-3
TGCAGTGCTAGCCCTGGAGTGTCAGATACGCAGTATTTT
CSASPGVSDTQYF
>few|TRBD1|TRBV24-1|TRBJ2-5
TGTGCCACCAGTGATCAGACAGGGGGCGAAGAGACCCAGTACTTC
CATSDQTGGEETQYF
>many|NA|TRBV7-2|TRBJ1-2
TGTGCCAGCAGCTTATATCGGGGCGACGTCGGCTATGGCTACACCTTC
CASSLYRGDVGYGYTF
>many|TRBD2|TRBV7-3|TRBJ2-3
TGTGCCAGCAGCTTAACAGCGGGGGGGCCGCATACGCAGTATTTT
CASSLTAGGPHTQYF
>many|NA|TRBV29-1|TRBJ2-3
TGCAGCGTTGAAGGAGACTGGGGTGGCACAGATACGCAGTATTTT
CSVEGDWGGTDTQYF
>NA|NA|TRBV27|TRBJ2-1
TGTGCCAGCAGGGATGTTGGCAATGAGCAGTTCTTC
CASRDVGNEQFF
>few|NA|TRBV7-9|TRBJ2-2
TGTGCCAGCAGGTCGGTAGACAGGTCCAGGAACACCGGGGAGCTGTTTTTT
CASRSVDRSRNTGELFF
>many|NA|TRBV5-5|TRBJ1-2
TGTGCCAGCAGCTTGAGAGGCATTGCCTACACCTTC
CASSLRGIAYTF
>NA|NA|TRBV7-3|TRBJ2-1
TGTGCCAGCAGCTTTGGAAGAGGCGATGAGCAGTTCTTC
CASSFGRGDEQFF
>many|TRBD1|TRBV6-5|TRBJ2-3
TGTGCCAGCACTTGGACAGGGGGCAACGCAGATACGCAGTATTTT
CASTWTGGNADTQYF
>many|TRBD2|TRBV14|TRBJ2-7
TGTGCCAGCAGCCCGTATAAGCGGGGCGAGCAGTACTTC
CASSPYKRGEQYF
>many|NA|TRBV20-1|TRBJ2-7
TGCAGTGCTAGTTCCATCCTTAGGGGCGCCGAGCAGTACTTC
CSASSILRGAEQYF
>many|NA|TRBV30|TRBJ2-2
TGTGCCCGCGTTCAGGGGATCCCCGGGGAGCTGTTTTTT
CARVQGIPGELFF
>few|TRBD2|TRBV28|TRBJ2-4
TGTGCCAGCACCCGGGAGGCAGGAGCCGTACTAGCCAAAAACATTCAGTACTTC
CASTREAGAVLAKNIQYF
>many|TRBD1|TRBV2|TRBJ1-2
TGTGCCAGCAGTGGGCGGACAGGGGGCTATGGCTACACCTTC
CASSGRTGGYGYTF
>few|TRBD1|TRBV20-1|TRBJ2-7
TGCAGTGCTGACGACAGGGGGTTGGGGTACGAGCAGTACTTC
CSADDRGLGYEQYF
>few|NA|TRBV5-1|TRBJ2-1
TGCGCCAGCAGCGGACCGGGGACCTCGGACAATGAGCAGTTCTTC
CASSGPGTSDNEQFF
>few|NA|TRBV11-2|TRBJ1-1
TGTGCCAGCAGCTTAGACGCCGGAGGCACTGAAGCTTTCTTT
CASSLDAGGTEAFF
>many|NA|TRBV10-3|TRBJ1-1
TGTGCCATCAGTGAGACAAGACGCTTGAACACTGAAGCTTTCTTT
CAISETRRLNTEAFF
>many|TRBD1|TRBV7-9|TRBJ1-3
TGTGCCAGCAACCTCCGGGACAGGGGATATTCTGGAAACACCATATATTTT
CASNLRDRGYSGNTIYF
>many|NA|TRBV7-9|TRBJ1-2
TGTGCCAGCAGCTTAGGTGGTCTCACCTTC
CASSLGGLTF
>many|NA|TRBV20-1|TRBJ2-1
TGCAGTGCTAGGGCAAGGGGCGGAATCTACAATGAGCAGTTCTTC
CSARARGGIYNEQFF
>many|NA|TRBV5-6|TRBJ1-2
TGTGCCAGCAGCTTGGGGTCTATTCCTCTGGGCTACACCTTC
CASSLGSIPLGYTF
>NA|NA|TRBV21-1|TRBJ2-2
TGTGCCAGCAGGACGAACAGCAGAGCAAACACCGGGGAGCTGTTTTTT
CASRTNSRANTGELFF
>NA|NA|TRBV5-7|TRBJ2-4
TGTGCCAGCAGCTTGCTCAGAGGGGGTGAGTACTTC
CASSLLRGGEYF
>NA|TRBD2|TRBV6-1|TRBJ2-3
TGTGCCAGCAGTCCCAGGCGGGGACTAGCGGGAGGGGCGCGAGATACGCAGTATTTT
CASSPRRGLAGGARDTQYF
>many|NA|TRBV27|TRBJ1-4
TGTGCCAGCAGTGGAACAGGGAAGTGGAAGGAAAAACTGTTTTTT
CASSGTGKWKEKLFF
>many|NA|TRBV4-2|TRBJ1-1
TGTGCCAGCAGCCAACTGTCCGGAGCGGCAGGGGCTCTTACCCTTGACATGAACACTGAAGCTTTCTTT
CASSQLSGAAGALTLDMNTEAFF
>many|NA|TRBV18|TRBJ2-7
TGTGCCAGCTCACCGCGCCCTGTAGCGCAAAGGGCCTACGAGCAGTACTTC
CASSPRPVAQRAYEQYF
>many|NA|TRBV6-5|TRBJ1-5
TGTGCCAGCAGTTACTCGAGTTTCAATCAGCCCCAGCATTTT
CASSYSSFNQPQHF
>many|TRBD2|TRBV28|TRBJ2-5
TGTGCCAGCAGTTCACCTCGGAGCGGGAGTGGAGAGACCCAGTACTTC
CASSSPRSGSGETQYF
>many|NA|TRBV27|TRBJ2-1
TGTGCCAGCAGTGCAGGGGACCCCTCCTACAATGAGCAGTTCTTC
CASSAGDPSYNEQFF
>few|NA|TRBV5-1|TRBJ2-7
TGCGCCAGCAGCTTAACCCAGGGGGGGTTCCACGAGCAGTACTTC
CASSLTQGGFHEQYF
>many|NA|TRBV25-1|TRBJ2-7
TGTGCCAGCAGTGAATTCGGGGCCCCCACACCTTCTGAGCAGTACTTC
CASSEFGAPTPSEQYF
>many|NA|TRBV20-1|TRBJ2-1
TGCAGTGCTAGAAAAGACTACGCCTCCTACAATGAGCAGTTCTTC
CSARKDYASYNEQFF
>few|NA|TRBV9|TRBJ2-3
TGTGCCAGCACTCCCTTCGGGGAAAGCACAGATACGCAGTATTTT
CASTPFGESTDTQYF
>many|NA|TRBV5-1|TRBJ2-5
TGCGCCAGCAGCCGGGGTACAAACCGGGAGACCCAGTACTTC
CASSRGTNRETQYF
>NA|NA|TRBV27|TRBJ1-2
TGTGCCAGCAGTTTCCATCCGCGGACAGACGGCTACACCTTC
CASSFHPRTDGYTF
>many|NA|TRBV12-3/TRBV12-4|TRBJ1-5
TGTGCCAGCAGTTTAGCGCTAAGAGGGGCATATCAGCCCCAGCATTTT
CASSLALRGAYQPQHF
>many|NA|TRBV7-9|TRBJ1-2
TGTGCCAGCAGCTTATCCTTCATGGAGACAAACAACTATGGCTACACCTTC
CASSLSFMETNNYGYTF
>NA|NA|TRBV5-4|TRBJ2-1
TGTGCCAGCAGCTTGGCCACGGGGGGCTTTTACAATGAGCAGTTCTTC
CASSLATGGFYNEQFF
>many|TRBD1|TRBV20-1|TRBJ2-3
TGCAGTGCCCCGGGCTATCGGGACAGCAAATTCACAGATACGCAGTATTTT
CSAPGYRDSKFTDTQYF
>few|NA|TRBV10-3|TRBJ1-6
TGTGCCATCAAAGGGACGGAGTATAATTCACCCCTCCACTTT
CAIKGTEYNSPLHF
>many|NA|TRBV6-6|TRBJ2-5
TGTGCCAGCAGTTACGTGGCGGAGACCCAGTACTTC
CASSYVAETQYF
>many|NA|TRBV29-1|TRBJ1-2
TGCAGCGTTGTACAGGGTCTTGGCTACACCTTC
CSVVQGLGYTF
>many|NA|TRBV24-1|TRBJ2-7
TGTGCCACCAGTGAGCCGAGGGGCGAGCAGTACTTC
CATSEPRGEQYF